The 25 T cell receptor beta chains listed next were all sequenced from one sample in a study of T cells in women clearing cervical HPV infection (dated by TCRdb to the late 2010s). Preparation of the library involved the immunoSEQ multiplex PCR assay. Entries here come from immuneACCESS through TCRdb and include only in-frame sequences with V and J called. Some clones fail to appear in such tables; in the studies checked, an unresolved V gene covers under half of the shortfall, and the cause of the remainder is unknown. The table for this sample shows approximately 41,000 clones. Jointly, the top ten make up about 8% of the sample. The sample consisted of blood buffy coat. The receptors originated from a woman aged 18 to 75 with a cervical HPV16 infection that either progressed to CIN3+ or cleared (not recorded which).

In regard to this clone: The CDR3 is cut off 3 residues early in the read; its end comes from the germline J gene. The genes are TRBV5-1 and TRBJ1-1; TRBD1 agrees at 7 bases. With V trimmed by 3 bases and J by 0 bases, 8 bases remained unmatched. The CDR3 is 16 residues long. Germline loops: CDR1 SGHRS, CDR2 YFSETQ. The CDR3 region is CASSSTGQRVNTEAFF. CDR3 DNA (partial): TGCGCCAGCAGCTCAACGGGACAGAGGGTGAACACTGAA.

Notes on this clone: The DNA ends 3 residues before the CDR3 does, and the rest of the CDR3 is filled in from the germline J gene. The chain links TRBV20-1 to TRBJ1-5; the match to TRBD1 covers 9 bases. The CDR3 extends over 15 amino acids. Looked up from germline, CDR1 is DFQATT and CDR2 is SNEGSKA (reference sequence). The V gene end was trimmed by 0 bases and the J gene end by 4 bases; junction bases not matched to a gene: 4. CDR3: CSARDRGTGNQPQHF. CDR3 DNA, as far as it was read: TGCAGTGCTAGAGATCGGGGGACAGGGAATCAGCCC.

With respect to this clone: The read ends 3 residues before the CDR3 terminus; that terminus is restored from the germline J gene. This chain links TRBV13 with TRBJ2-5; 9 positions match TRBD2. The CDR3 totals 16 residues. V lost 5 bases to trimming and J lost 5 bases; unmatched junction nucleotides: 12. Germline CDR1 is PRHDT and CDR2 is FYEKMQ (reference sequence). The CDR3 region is CASSLKRGASSETQYF. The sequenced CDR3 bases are TGTGCCAGCAGCCTAAAGCGGGGGGCTTCTTCGGAGACC.

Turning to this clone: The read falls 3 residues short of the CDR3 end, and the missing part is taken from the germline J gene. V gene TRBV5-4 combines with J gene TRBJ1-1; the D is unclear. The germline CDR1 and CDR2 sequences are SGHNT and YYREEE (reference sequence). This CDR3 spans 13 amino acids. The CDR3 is CASSSPGRAEAFF. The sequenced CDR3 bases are TGTGCCAGCAGCTCCCCGGGGAGGGCCGAA.

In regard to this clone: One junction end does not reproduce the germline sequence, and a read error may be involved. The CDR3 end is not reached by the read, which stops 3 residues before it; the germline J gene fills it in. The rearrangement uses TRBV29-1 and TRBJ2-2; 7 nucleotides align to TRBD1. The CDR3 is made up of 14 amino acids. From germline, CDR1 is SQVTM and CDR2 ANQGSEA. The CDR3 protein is CNVLGQLNTWELFF. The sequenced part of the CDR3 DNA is TGCAACGTTCTGGGACAGTTAAACACCTGGGAG.

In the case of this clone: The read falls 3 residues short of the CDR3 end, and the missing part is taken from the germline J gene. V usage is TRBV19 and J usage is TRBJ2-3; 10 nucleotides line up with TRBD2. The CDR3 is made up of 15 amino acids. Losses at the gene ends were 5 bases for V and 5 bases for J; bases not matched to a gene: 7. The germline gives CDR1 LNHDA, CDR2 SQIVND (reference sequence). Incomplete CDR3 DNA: TGTGCCAGTAGTGAAACTAGCGGGATGATAGATACG. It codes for CASSETSGMIDT. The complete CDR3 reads CASSETSGMIDTQYF.

The CDR3 spells CASSLSVAVSYEQYF. The sequenced part of the CDR3 DNA is TGTGCCAGCAGCTTATCGGTAGCGGTCTCCTACGAG. The chain couples TRBV7-9 to TRBJ2-7, with D perhaps TRBD2 (6 bases). The read comes to an end 3 residues before the CDR3 does, leaving the germline J gene to fill in the end. V was clipped by 2 bases and J by 0 bases, with 11 bases between them. The CDR3 runs to 15 residues. Germline V gene data show CDR1 as SEHNR and CDR2 as FQNEAQ (reference sequence).

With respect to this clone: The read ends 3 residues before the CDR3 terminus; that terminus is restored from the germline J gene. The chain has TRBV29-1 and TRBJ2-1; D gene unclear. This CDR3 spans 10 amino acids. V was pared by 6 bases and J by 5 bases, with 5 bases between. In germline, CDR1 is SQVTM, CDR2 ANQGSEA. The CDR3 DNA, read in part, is TGCAGCGTCGTTAACAATGAG. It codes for CSVVNNE. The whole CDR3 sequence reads CSVVNNEQFF.

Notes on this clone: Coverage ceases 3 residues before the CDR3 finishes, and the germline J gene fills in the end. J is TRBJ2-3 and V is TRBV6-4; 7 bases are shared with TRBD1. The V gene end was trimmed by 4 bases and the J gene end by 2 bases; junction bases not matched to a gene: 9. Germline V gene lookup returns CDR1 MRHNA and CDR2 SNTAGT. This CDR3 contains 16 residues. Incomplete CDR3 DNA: TGTGCCAGCAGTGTCGACAGGGCCTTAGACACAGATACG. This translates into CASSVDRALDTDT. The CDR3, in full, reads CASSVDRALDTDTQYF.

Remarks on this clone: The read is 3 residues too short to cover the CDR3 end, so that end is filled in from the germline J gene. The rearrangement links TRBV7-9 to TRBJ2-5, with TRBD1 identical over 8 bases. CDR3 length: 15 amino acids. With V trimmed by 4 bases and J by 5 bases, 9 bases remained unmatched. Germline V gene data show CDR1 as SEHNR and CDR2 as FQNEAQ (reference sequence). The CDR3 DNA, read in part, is TGTGCCAGCAGCTCCGGACAGGGTGGTGTTGAGACC. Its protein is CASSSGQGGVET. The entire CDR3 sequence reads CASSSGQGGVETQYF.

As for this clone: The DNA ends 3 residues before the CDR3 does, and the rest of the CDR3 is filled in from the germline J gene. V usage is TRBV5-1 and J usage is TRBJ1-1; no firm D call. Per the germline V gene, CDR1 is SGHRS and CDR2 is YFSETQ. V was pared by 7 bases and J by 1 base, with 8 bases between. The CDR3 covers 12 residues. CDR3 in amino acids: CASSVENTEAFF. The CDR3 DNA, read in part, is TGCGCCAGCTCGGTTGAGAACACTGAA. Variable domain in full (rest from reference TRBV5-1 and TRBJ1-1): KAGVTQTPRYLIKTRGQQVTLSCSPISGHRSVSWYQQTPGQGLQFLFEYFSETQRNKGNFPGRFSGRQFSNSRSEMNVSTLELGDSALYLCASSVENTEAFFGQGTRLTVV.

Here the CDR3 reads CSVEDLRAEAFF. Incomplete CDR3 DNA: TGCAGCGTTGAAGATCTGAGGGCTGAA. The rearrangement uses TRBV29-1 and TRBJ1-1; D call uncertain. The CDR3 is cut off 3 residues early in the read; its end comes from the germline J gene. Germline V gene lookup returns CDR1 SQVTM and CDR2 ANQGSEA. V gave up 0 bases and J gave up 6 bases, with 8 bases separating them. CDR3 size: 12 residues.

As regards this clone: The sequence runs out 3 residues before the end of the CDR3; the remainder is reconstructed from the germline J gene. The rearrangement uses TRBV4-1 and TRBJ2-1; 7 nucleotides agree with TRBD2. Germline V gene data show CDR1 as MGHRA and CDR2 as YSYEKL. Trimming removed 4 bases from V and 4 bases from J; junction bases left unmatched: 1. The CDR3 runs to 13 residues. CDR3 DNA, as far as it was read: TGCGCCAGCAGCCTGGGACTATACAATGAG. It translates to CASSLGLYNE. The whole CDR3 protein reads CASSLGLYNEQFF.

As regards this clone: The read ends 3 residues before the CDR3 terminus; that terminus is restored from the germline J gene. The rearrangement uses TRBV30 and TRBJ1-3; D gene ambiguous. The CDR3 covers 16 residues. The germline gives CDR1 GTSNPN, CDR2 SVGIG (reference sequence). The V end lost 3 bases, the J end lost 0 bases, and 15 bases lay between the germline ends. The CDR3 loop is CAWSPRRVTSGNTIYF. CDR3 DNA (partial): TGTGCCTGGAGCCCACGGCGGGTGACCTCTGGAAACACC.

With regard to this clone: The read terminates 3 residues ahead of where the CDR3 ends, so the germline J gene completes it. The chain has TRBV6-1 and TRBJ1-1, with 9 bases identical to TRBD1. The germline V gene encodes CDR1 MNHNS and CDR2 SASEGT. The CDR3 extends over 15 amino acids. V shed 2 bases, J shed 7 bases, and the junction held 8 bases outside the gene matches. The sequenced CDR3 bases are TGTGCCAGCAGTGAATTTTATGACAGGGGGAATGAA. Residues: CASSEFYDRGNE. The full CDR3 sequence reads CASSEFYDRGNEAFF.

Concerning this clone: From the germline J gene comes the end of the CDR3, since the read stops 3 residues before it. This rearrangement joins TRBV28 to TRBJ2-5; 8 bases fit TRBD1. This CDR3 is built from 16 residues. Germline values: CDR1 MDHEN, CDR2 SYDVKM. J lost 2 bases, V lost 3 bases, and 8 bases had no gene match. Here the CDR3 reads CASSLWDRHLQETQYF. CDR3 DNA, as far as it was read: TGTGCCAGCAGTTTGTGGGACAGGCATCTACAAGAGACC. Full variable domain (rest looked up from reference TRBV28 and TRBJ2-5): DVKVTQSSRYLVKRTGEKVFLECVQDMDHENMFWYRQDPGLGLRLIYFSYDVKMKEKGDIPEGYSVSREKKERFSLILESASTNQTSMYLCASSLWDRHLQETQYFGPGTRLLVL.

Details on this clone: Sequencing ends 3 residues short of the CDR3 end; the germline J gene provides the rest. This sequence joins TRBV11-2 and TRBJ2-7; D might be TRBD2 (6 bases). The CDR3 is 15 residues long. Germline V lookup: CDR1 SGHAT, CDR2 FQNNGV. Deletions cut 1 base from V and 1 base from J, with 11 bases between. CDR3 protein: CASSLGDGGSYEQYF. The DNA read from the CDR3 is TGTGCCAGCAGCTTAGGGGACGGGGGTTCCTACGAG.

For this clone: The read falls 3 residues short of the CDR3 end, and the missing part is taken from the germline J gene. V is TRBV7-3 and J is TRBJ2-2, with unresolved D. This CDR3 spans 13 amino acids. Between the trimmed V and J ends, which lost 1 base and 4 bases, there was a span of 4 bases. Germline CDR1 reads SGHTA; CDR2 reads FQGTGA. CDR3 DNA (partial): TGTGCCAGCAGCTTAATCGGCACCGGGGAG. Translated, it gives CASSLIGTGE. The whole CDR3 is CASSLIGTGELFF.

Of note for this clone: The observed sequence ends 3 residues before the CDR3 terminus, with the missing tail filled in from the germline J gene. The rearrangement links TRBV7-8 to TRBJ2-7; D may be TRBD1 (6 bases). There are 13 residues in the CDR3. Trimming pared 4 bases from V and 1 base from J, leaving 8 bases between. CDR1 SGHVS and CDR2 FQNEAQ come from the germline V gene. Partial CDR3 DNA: TGTGCCAGCAGCTCAGACAGGTCCTACGAG. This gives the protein CASSSDRSYE. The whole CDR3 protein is CASSSDRSYEQYF.

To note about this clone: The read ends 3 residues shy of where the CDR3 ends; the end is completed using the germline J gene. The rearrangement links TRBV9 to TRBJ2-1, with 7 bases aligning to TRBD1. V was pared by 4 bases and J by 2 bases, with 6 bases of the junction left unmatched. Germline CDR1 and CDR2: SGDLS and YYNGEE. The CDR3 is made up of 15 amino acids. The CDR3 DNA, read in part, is TGTGCCAGCAGCACAGGGACAGTCGCCTACAATGAG. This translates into CASSTGTVAYNE. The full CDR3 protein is CASSTGTVAYNEQFF.

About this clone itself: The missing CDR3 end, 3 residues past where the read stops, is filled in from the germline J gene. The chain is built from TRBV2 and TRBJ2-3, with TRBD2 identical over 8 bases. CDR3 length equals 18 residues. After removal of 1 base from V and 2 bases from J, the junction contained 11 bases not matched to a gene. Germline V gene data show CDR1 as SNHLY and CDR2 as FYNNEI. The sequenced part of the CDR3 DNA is TGTGCCAGCAGTGAAGAGGTACTAGCGGTTGATATCACAGATACG. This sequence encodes CASSEEVLAVDITDT. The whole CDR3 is CASSEEVLAVDITDTQYF.

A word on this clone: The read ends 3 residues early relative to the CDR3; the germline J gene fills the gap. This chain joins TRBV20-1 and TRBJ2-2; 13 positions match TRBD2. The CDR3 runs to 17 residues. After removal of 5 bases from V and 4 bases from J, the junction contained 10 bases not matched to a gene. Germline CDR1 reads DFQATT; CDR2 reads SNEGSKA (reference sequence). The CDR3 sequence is CSAEPGLAGYVTGELFF. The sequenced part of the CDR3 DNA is TGCAGTGCTGAACCGGGACTAGCGGGATATGTCACCGGGGAG.

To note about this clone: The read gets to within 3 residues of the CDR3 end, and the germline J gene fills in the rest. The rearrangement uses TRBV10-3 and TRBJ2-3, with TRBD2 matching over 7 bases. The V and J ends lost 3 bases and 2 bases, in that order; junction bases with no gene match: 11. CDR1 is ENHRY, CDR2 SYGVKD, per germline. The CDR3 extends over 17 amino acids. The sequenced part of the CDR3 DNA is TGTGCCATCAGTGATAAATGGCGGGAGAAAAACACAGATACG. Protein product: CAISDKWREKNTDT. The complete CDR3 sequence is CAISDKWREKNTDTQYF.

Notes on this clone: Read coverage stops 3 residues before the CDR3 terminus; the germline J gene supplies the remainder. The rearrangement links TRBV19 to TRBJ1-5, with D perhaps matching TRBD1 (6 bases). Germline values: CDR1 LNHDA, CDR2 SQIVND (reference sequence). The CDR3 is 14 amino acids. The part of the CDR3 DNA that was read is TGTGCCAGTAGTATCGACAGGTTTACTTCACCC. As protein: CASSIDRFTSP. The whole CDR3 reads CASSIDRFTSPQHF.

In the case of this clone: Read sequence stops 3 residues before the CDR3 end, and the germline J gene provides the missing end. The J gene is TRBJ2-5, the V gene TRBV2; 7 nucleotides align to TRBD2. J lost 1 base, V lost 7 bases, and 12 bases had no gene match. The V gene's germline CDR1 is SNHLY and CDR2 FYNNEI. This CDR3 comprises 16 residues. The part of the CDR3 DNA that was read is TGTGCCAGCAAGGCCGCCAATAGCGGGTTCCAAGAGACC. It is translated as CASKAANSGFQET. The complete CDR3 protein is CASKAANSGFQETQYF.